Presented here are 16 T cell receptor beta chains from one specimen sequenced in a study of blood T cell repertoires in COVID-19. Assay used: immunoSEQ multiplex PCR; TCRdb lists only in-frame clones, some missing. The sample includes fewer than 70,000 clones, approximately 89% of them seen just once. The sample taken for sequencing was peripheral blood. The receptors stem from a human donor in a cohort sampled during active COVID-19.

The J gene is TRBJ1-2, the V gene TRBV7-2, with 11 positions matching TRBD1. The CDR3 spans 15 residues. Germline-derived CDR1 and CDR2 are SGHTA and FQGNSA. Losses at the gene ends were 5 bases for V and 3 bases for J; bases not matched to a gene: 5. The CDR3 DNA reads TGTGCCAGCAGCCCCGGGACAGGGGGATACTATGGCTACACCTTC. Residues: CASSPGTGGYYGYTF.

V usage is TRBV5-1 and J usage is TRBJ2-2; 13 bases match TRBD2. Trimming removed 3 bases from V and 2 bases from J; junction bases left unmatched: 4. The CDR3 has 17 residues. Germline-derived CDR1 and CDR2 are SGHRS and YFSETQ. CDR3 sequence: CASSSRTSGGNTGELFF. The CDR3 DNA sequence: TGCGCCAGCAGCTCTCGGACTAGCGGGGGCAACACCGGGGAGCTGTTTTTT.

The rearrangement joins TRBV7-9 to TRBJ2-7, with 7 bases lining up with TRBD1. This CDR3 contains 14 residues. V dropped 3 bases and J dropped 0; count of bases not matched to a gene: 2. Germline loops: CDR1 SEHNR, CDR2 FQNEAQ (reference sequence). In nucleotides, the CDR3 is TGTGCCAGCAGCTTCGGACAGGACTCCTACGAGCAGTACTTC. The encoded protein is CASSFGQDSYEQYF.

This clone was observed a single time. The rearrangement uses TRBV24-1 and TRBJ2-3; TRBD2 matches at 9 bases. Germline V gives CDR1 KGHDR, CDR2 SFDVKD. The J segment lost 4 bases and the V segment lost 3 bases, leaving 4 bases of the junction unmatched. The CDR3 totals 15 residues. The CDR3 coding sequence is TGTGCCACCAGTGATCCCGCGGGGGGGCCAGATACGCAGTATTTT. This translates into CATSDPAGGPDTQYF.

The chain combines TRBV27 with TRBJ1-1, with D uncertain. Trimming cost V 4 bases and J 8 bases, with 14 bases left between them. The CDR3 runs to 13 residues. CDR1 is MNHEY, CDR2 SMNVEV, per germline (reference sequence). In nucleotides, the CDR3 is TGTGCCAGCAGTTATGGCCCCAGTAACGAAGCTTTCTTT. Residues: CASSYGPSNEAFF.

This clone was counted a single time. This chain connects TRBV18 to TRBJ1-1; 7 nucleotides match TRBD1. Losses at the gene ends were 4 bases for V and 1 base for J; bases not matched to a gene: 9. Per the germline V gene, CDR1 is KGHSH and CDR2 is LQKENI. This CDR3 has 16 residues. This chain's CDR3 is CASSHGDSGGNTEAFF. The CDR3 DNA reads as TGTGCCAGCTCACACGGGGACAGCGGAGGGAACACTGAAGCTTTCTTT.

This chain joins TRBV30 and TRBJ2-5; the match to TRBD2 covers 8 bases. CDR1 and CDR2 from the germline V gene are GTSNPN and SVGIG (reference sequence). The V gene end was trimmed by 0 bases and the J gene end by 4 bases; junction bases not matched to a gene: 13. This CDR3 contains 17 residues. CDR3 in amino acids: CAWSVLRGGRGGETQYF. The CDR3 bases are TGTGCCTGGAGTGTACTTCGCGGGGGGCGCGGAGGAGAGACCCAGTACTTC.

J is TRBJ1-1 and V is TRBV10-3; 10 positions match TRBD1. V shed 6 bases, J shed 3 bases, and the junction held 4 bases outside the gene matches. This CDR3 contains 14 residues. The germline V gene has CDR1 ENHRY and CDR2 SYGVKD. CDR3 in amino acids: CAISSTGGHTEAFF. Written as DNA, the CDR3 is TGTGCCATCAGCTCGACAGGGGGCCACACTGAAGCTTTCTTT.

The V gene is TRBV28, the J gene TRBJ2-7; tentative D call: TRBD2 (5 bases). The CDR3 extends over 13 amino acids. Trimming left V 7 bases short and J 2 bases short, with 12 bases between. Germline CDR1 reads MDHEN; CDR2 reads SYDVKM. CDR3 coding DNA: TGTGCCAGCACCCGAGGGAGCGCCTACGAGCAGTACTTC. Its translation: CASTRGSAYEQYF. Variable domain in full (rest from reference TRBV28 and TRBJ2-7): DVKVTQSSRYLVKRTGEKVFLECVQDMDHENMFWYRQDPGLGLRLIYFSYDVKMKEKGDIPEGYSVSREKKERFSLILESASTNQTSMYLCASTRGSAYEQYFGPGTRLTVT.

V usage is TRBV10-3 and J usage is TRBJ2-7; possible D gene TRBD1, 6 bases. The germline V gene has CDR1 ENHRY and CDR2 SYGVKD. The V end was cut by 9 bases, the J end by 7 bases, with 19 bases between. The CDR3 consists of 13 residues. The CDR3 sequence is CAITGRQGWEQYF. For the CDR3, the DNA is TGTGCCATAACGGGAAGGCAGGGGTGGGAGCAGTACTTC.

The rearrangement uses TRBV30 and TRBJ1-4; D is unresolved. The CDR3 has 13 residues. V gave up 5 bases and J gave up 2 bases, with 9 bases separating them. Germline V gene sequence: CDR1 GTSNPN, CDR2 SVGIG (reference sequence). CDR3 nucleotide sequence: TGTGCCTGGGAATCGGGGACTAATGAAAAACTGTTTTTT. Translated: CAWESGTNEKLFF.

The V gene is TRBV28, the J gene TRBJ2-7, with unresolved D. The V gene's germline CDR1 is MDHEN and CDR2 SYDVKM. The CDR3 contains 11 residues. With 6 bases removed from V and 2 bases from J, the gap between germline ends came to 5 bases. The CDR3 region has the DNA TGTGCCAGCAGCTCTCCCTACGAGCAGTACTTC. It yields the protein CASSSPYEQYF. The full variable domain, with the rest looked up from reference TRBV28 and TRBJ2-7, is DVKVTQSSRYLVKRTGEKVFLECVQDMDHENMFWYRQDPGLGLRLIYFSYDVKMKEKGDIPEGYSVSREKKERFSLILESASTNQTSMYLCASSSPYEQYFGPGTRLTVT.

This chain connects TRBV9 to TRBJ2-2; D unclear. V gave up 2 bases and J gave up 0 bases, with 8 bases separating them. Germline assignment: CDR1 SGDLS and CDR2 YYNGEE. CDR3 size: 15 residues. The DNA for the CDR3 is TGTGCCAGCAGCGTCAGTCCTGCGAACACCGGGGAGCTGTTTTTT. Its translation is CASSVSPANTGELFF.

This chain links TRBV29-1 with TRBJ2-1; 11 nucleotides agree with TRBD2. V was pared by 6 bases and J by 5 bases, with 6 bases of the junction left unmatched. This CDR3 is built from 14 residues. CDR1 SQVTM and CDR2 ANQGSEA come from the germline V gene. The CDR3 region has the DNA TGCAGCGTCCAGGGACTAGCGGCAAACAATGAGCAGTTCTTC. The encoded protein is CSVQGLAANNEQFF.

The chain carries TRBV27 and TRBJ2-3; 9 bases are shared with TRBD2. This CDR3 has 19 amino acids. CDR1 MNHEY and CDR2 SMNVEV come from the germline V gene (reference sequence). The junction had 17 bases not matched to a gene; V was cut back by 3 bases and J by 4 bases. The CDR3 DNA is TGTGCCAGCAGTTTTCCTGGTCGGGGCGGGAGGGCCCTCGCAGATACGCAGTATTTT. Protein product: CASSFPGRGGRALADTQYF.

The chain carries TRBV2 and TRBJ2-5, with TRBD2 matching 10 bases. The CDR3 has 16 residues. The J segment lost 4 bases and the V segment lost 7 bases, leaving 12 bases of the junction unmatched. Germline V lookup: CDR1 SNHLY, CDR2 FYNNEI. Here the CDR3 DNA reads TGTGCCAGCAAATACCTAGCGGGAGAAGGGAGAGAGACCCAGTACTTC. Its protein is CASKYLAGEGRETQYF.